One sample yielded the 20 T cell receptor beta chains listed below, sequenced in a study of blood T cell repertoires in COVID-19. Some clones are missing from TCRdb's copy, which holds only in-frame ones; the method was immunoSEQ multiplex PCR. The repertoire holds 99,000 or so clones, with about 88% as singletons. The specimen was peripheral blood. Receptor source: a human donor in a cohort sampled during active COVID-19.

Written as DNA, the CDR3 is TGTGCCAGCAGCCAAGGACAGCTTGGCAGCAATCAGCCCCAGCATTTT. It codes for CASSQGQLGSNQPQHF. The chain couples TRBV4-2 to TRBJ1-5; a weak D match, TRBD1 (5 bases). CDR1 and CDR2 (germline): LGHNA, YNFKEQ. V was clipped by 1 base and J by 1 base, with 11 bases between them. CDR3 size: 16 residues.

In its sample, this clone was seen once. The CDR3 sequence is CASSPQGLDEQFF. The CDR3 coding sequence is TGTGCCAGCAGCCCACAGGGCCTGGATGAGCAGTTCTTC. The chain employs TRBV7-2 and TRBJ2-1, with D tentatively TRBD1 (6 bases). With 5 bases removed from V and 8 bases from J, the gap between germline ends came to 13 bases. Looked up from germline, CDR1 is SGHTA and CDR2 is FQGNSA. The CDR3 consists of 13 residues. The full variable domain, rest sourced from reference TRBV7-2 and TRBJ2-1, is GAGVSQSPSNKVTEKGKDVELRCDPISGHTALYWYRQSLGQGLEFLIYFQGNSAPDKSGLPSDRFSAERTGGSVSTLTIQRTQQEDSAVYLCASSPQGLDEQFFGPGTRLTVL.

V is TRBV28 and J is TRBJ1-6; 8 positions agree with TRBD1. The V segment lost 10 bases and the J segment 5 bases; nucleotides outside the gene matches: 7. The germline V gene has CDR1 MDHEN and CDR2 SYDVKM. CDR3 length: 14 residues. CDR3 sequence: CAIAPDRDNSPLHF. The CDR3 DNA reads as TGTGCCATCGCCCCGGACAGGGATAATTCACCCCTCCACTTT.

This chain joins TRBV6-5 and TRBJ2-1; 14 bases fit TRBD2. Germline lookup yields CDR1 MNHEY and CDR2 SVGAGI. This CDR3 is built from 13 residues. The J segment lost 15 bases and the V segment lost 6 bases, leaving 7 bases of the junction unmatched. CDR3 sequence reads: CASRTSGGARAFF. Written as DNA, the CDR3 is TGTGCCAGCAGGACTAGCGGGGGGGCCAGGGCGTTCTTC.

This sequence joins TRBV4-1 and TRBJ1-4; D is unclear. Between the trimmed V and J ends, which lost 2 bases and 0 bases, there was a span of 7 bases. Germline CDR1 is MGHRA and CDR2 is YSYEKL. The CDR3 runs to 15 residues. The CDR3 nucleotides are TGCGCCAGCAGCCAATTAATTACAACTAATGAAAAACTGTTTTTT. Protein: CASSQLITTNEKLFF.

J is TRBJ2-5 and V is TRBV5-1; TRBD1 matches at 10 bases. The CDR3 is 16 amino acids. V lost 0 bases to trimming and J lost 2 bases; unmatched junction nucleotides: 4. The germline V gene has CDR1 SGHRS and CDR2 YFSETQ. The CDR3 spells CASSLGDRGLQETQYF. CDR3 nucleotides: TGCGCCAGCAGCTTGGGGGACAGGGGACTTCAAGAGACCCAGTACTTC.

The chain carries TRBV28 and TRBJ2-7; possibly TRBD2 for D (6 bases). The V gene lost 8 bases and the J gene lost 3 bases, with 20 bases spanning the gap. The germline V gene encodes CDR1 MDHEN and CDR2 SYDVKM. CDR3 size: 15 residues. CDR3 in DNA: TGTGCCAGCGGATCTATGACGGGGGTTAACTACGAGCAGTACTTC. Protein sequence: CASGSMTGVNYEQYF.

The rearrangement uses TRBV12-3 or TRBV12-4 and TRBJ1-2; 8 bases map to TRBD1. This CDR3 spans 11 amino acids. The J segment lost 8 bases and the V segment lost 5 bases, leaving 1 base of the junction unmatched. The CDR3 loop is CASSPGGGYTF. CDR3 DNA: TGTGCCAGCAGTCCAGGGGGCGGCTACACCTTC.

The chain combines TRBV4-1 with TRBJ2-7; D possibly corresponds to TRBD2 (5 bases). The CDR3 sequence is 14 residues long. Trimming removed 2 bases from V and 6 bases from J, with 14 bases in between. CDR1 and CDR2 (germline): MGHRA, YSYEKL. DNA for the CDR3: TGCGCCAGCAGCCAAAGAGGTGGTGGAGGCGAGCAGTACTTC. This sequence encodes CASSQRGGGGEQYF.

This clone was recorded only once. The chain employs TRBV10-3 and TRBJ1-5, with 7 bases identical to TRBD1. The CDR3 is 14 residues long. Germline-derived CDR1 and CDR2 are ENHRY and SYGVKD. J gave up 2 bases and V 6 bases, and 4 bases lay outside the gene matches. CDR3 region: CAIRQGFGNQPQHF. The CDR3 nucleotides are TGTGCCATCAGACAGGGGTTCGGCAATCAGCCCCAGCATTTT.

As concerns this clone: At one end, the junction sequence differs from germline, possibly due to a read error. V usage is TRBV2 and J usage is TRBJ1-5, with a weak D call TRBD1 (5 bases). Germline lookup yields CDR1 SNHLY and CDR2 FYNNEI. CDR3 length equals 14 residues. Written as DNA, the CDR3 is TGTGCCAGCAGCGAAGACAGATTGGGCGTCCCCCAGCATTTT. Its translation: CASSEDRLGVPQHF.

The chain couples TRBV7-2 to TRBJ2-5; 12 bases fit TRBD2. After removal of 1 base from V and 5 bases from J, the junction contained 8 bases not matched to a gene. Germline-derived CDR1 and CDR2 are SGHTA and FQGNSA. The CDR3 is 17 residues long. CDR3 amino acids: CASSLGALAGGFETQYF. In DNA form, the CDR3 reads TGTGCCAGCAGCTTAGGGGCCCTAGCGGGGGGGTTTGAGACCCAGTACTTC.

The gene calls are TRBV9 and TRBJ2-2; 8 bases are shared with TRBD1. CDR3 length: 16 amino acids. After removal of 4 bases from V and 0 bases from J, the junction contained 5 bases not matched to a gene. Germline CDR1 reads SGDLS; CDR2 reads YYNGEE. DNA for the CDR3: TGTGCCAGCAGCTACAGGGGGATAGCGAACACCGGGGAGCTGTTTTTT. It encodes CASSYRGIANTGELFF.

This chain links TRBV28 with TRBJ2-3; D gene uncertain. Per germline, CDR1 MDHEN and CDR2 SYDVKM. The CDR3 is 12 amino acids. The V end lost 7 bases, the J end lost 6 bases, and 11 bases lay between the germline ends. In DNA form, the CDR3 reads TGTGCCAGCACCGCTGCGGTGGATACGCAGTATTTT. The encoded protein is CASTAAVDTQYF. Variable domain in full (rest from reference TRBV28 and TRBJ2-3): DVKVTQSSRYLVKRTGEKVFLECVQDMDHENMFWYRQDPGLGLRLIYFSYDVKMKEKGDIPEGYSVSREKKERFSLILESASTNQTSMYLCASTAAVDTQYFGPGTRLTVL.

CDR3 in amino acids: CASSIRDSLYEQYF. CDR3 sequence (DNA): TGTGCCAGTAGTATACGGGACAGCTTATACGAGCAGTACTTC. This chain uses TRBV19 with TRBJ2-7, with 7 bases that match TRBD1. CDR1 is LNHDA and CDR2 is SQIVND in the germline V gene (reference sequence). V shed 2 bases and J 4 bases; nucleotides not matched to a gene: 5. The CDR3 totals 14 residues.

The rearrangement uses TRBV7-4 and TRBJ2-3; 7 bases map to TRBD1. Germline CDR1 and CDR2: SGHVT and SQSDAQ. V gave up 6 bases and J gave up 1 base; unmatched junction bases: 10. This CDR3 contains 16 residues. The chain's CDR3 is CASSTRRDSRTDTQYF. The CDR3 nucleotides are TGTGCCAGCAGTACTCGACGGGACAGTCGCACAGATACGCAGTATTTT.

This chain connects TRBV2 to TRBJ2-2, with 11 bases matching TRBD1. The V segment lost 7 bases and the J segment 4 bases; nucleotides outside the gene matches: 5. The germline V gene encodes CDR1 SNHLY and CDR2 FYNNEI. The CDR3 is 15 amino acids. Written as DNA, the CDR3 is TGTGCCAGCATGCGGGACAGGGGGGCCACCGGGGAGCTGTTTTTT. This encodes CASMRDRGATGELFF.

The chain has TRBV19 and TRBJ1-1; TRBD1 aligns across 7 bases. CDR3 length: 14 amino acids. V lost 2 bases and J lost 8; bases outside the gene matches: 8. Germline V CDR1 and CDR2: LNHDA, SQIVND (reference sequence). The CDR3 reads CASSIRQDRAEAFF. CDR3 nucleotides: TGTGCCAGTAGTATACGCCAAGACAGGGCCGAAGCTTTCTTT. Complete variable domain (other parts from reference TRBV19 and TRBJ1-1): DGGITQSPKYLFRKEGQNVTLSCEQNLNHDAMYWYRQDPGQGLRLIYYSQIVNDFQKGDIAEGYSVSREKKESFPLTVTSAQKNPTAFYLCASSIRQDRAEAFFGQGTRLTVV.

This clone was detected many times. V is TRBV29-1 and J is TRBJ1-1, with D perhaps matching TRBD1 (6 bases). Per the germline V gene, CDR1 is SQVTM and CDR2 is ANQGSEA. CDR3 length equals 11 residues. V was cut by 5 bases and J by 4 bases, with 8 bases left in between. The CDR3 DNA sequence: TGCAGCGTTAGGGGGGGCACTGAAGCTTTCTTT. It encodes CSVRGGTEAFF.

V is TRBV7-3 and J is TRBJ1-2, with 8 bases matching TRBD1. This CDR3 spans 15 amino acids. The germline gives CDR1 SGHTA, CDR2 FQGTGA. V dropped 2 bases and J dropped 6; count of bases not matched to a gene: 8. DNA of the CDR3: TGTGCCAGCAGCTTAGCCCCGGGACAGGTCGATGGCTACACCTTC. It codes for CASSLAPGQVDGYTF.